This T cell receptor beta chain was profiled in a study of tumor-infiltrating lymphocytes in primary liver carcinoma. Background on the study: All patients, whether men or women, fell within 30 to 69 years of age. General study points: Pairs comparing tumor with adjacent tissue or blood overlapped less than pairs drawn from tumor regions. Tumor specimens were characterized by a significantly higher top-250-clone fraction than blood (p = 0.039).

The germline gives CDR1 MNHEY, CDR2 SVGAGI. This CDR3 region has 16 residues. Comments on this clonotype: Its antigen is as yet unknown. Sequence at one end of the junction differs from germline and may be a read error.

Co-extracted RNA and DNA came from 20-30 mg of unsorted bulk tissue. Primary liver carcinomas in the patients were surgically resected. Making TCR beta cDNA involved roughly 500 ng total RNA and a constant-region primer. Three nested multiplex PCR rounds, a slightly modified ARM-PCR method, built the TCR beta libraries. Each of the first two PCR rounds ran approximately 11 cycles with TRBV1-TRBV30 forward and C-beta reverse primers. A single record per CDR3 protein comes from TCRdb applying MiXCR to the multiplex PCR reads. The data contain nearly 50,000 distinct CDR3 sequences, 70% to 75% of them singletons.

The specimen was liver tumor tissue from sampling region 3. Described subset: tumor region T3, left-lateral pole. V is TRBV6-5 and J is TRBJ2-6, with D possibly being TRBD1 or TRBD2 (5 bases each). This receptor was taken from a man aged 40-49 years with primary liver carcinoma and hepatitis B virus infection. Here the CDR3 DNA reads TGTGCCAGCAGGGCAGGGTACAGATCCGGGACCAACGACCTGACTTTC. It yields the protein CASRAGYRSGTNDLTF.